This T cell receptor beta chain was recorded in a study of blood T cell repertoires in COVID-19. On the study more broadly: The United States, Italy and Spain were the sources of the acute and convalescent COVID-19 samples. PBMCs, B-cell-depleted T cells, or T cells provided the cDNA or gDNA that made up the material.

There are 14 residues in the CDR3. V gave up 7 bases and J gave up 5 bases; unmatched junction bases: 4. The germline gives CDR1 MDHEN, CDR2 SYDVKM. Clones were read by immunoSEQ multiplex PCR, and TCRdb kept only the in-frame ones, dropping some. The sample has approximately 20,000 clones; over 70% are singletons. The chain employs TRBV28 and TRBJ2-5; 13 bases line up with TRBD2. The source is a human donor in a cohort sampled during active COVID-19. Sequenced: peripheral blood. CDR3 bases: TGTGCCAGCAAACTAGCGGGAGGGCCGGAGACCCAGTACTTC. It codes for CASKLAGGPETQYF.